This TCR beta chain stems from a study of T cell responses to AZD1222 COVID-19 vaccine. Study-wide points: The donors showed a predominance of white British ancestry and of females, with possible underestimation of clonal diversity.

TCRdb's table, derived via immunoSEQ multiplex PCR, lists solely in-frame clones and lacks some. The sample lists over 95,000 clones, about 87% occurring once. This clone has more than one count but fewer than ten. Its antigen is unidentified. The V and J ends lost 5 bases and 8 bases respectively, with 16 bases between them. The CDR3 totals 15 residues. The germline CDR1 and CDR2 sequences are LNHNV and YYDKDF (reference sequence). The gene calls are TRBV15 and TRBJ1-6, with D perhaps matching TRBD1 (5 bases). The specimen comprised peripheral blood, sampled on day 0 of AZD1222 vaccination. The clonotype comes from an adult in good health. The CDR3 region is CATSPGLQGDSPLHF. The CDR3 nucleotides read TGTGCCACCAGCCCAGGTCTGCAGGGCGATTCACCCCTCCACTTT.